Listed here are 5 T cell receptor beta chains from one sample, sequenced in a study of blood T cell repertoires in COVID-19. Some clones are missing from TCRdb's copy, which holds only in-frame ones; the method was immunoSEQ multiplex PCR. The data hold fewer than 140,000 clones, with 76% observed a single time. The sample was peripheral blood. The receptors were sampled from an older man with COVID-19, enrolled during active disease.

V usage is TRBV11-2 and J usage is TRBJ2-7; 9 bases align to TRBD2. The CDR3 contains 14 residues. Germline lookup yields CDR1 SGHAT and CDR2 FQNNGV. The junction had 2 bases not matched to a gene; V was cut back by 1 base and J by 4 bases. CDR3 sequence (DNA): TGTGCCAGCAGCTTAGTAGCGGGAGTATACGAGCAGTACTTC. It translates to CASSLVAGVYEQYF.

The chain recombines TRBV6-2 or TRBV6-3 with TRBJ2-1, with 8 bases that match TRBD2. With 2 bases clipped from V and 8 bases from J, the junction kept 5 bases outside the gene matches. The CDR3 spans 14 residues. Germline V gene lookup returns CDR1 MNHEY and CDR2 SVGEGT. The CDR3 DNA is TGTGCCAGCAGTTACGGCGGGAGGTTATATGAGCAGTTCTTC. Translation gives CASSYGGRLYEQFF.

The chain couples TRBV9 to TRBJ2-3; 10 nucleotides align to TRBD2. The CDR3 length is 19 residues. In germline, CDR1 is SGDLS, CDR2 YYNGEE. The trim removed 4 bases at V and 4 bases at J, leaving 18 bases unmatched. The CDR3 nucleotides read TGTGCCAGCAGCTCCAGGCCAGCGGGAGGGCCGTCTGGCCCAGATACGCAGTATTTT. This gives the protein CASSSRPAGGPSGPDTQYF.

The chain carries TRBV4-2 and TRBJ2-1; 7 bases are a match to TRBD2. Germline CDR1 and CDR2: LGHNA and YNFKEQ. CDR3 size: 18 residues. The junction had 15 bases not matched to a gene; V was cut back by 5 bases and J by 2 bases. In nucleotides, the CDR3 is TGTGCCAGCAGCGATGGAGGAGCGGGATCGCGCCCCTACAATGAGCAGTTCTTC. It codes for CASSDGGAGSRPYNEQFF.

The rearrangement joins TRBV7-3 to TRBJ2-1, with D maybe TRBD1 (6 bases). This CDR3 has 15 residues. CDR1 is SGHTA and CDR2 is FQGTGA in the germline V gene. Trimming left V 5 bases short and J 10 bases short, with 21 bases between. The CDR3 region has the DNA TGTGCCAGCAGCGAAAACCAGGGGACCTACTCCGAGCAGTTCTTC. The encoded protein is CASSENQGTYSEQFF.